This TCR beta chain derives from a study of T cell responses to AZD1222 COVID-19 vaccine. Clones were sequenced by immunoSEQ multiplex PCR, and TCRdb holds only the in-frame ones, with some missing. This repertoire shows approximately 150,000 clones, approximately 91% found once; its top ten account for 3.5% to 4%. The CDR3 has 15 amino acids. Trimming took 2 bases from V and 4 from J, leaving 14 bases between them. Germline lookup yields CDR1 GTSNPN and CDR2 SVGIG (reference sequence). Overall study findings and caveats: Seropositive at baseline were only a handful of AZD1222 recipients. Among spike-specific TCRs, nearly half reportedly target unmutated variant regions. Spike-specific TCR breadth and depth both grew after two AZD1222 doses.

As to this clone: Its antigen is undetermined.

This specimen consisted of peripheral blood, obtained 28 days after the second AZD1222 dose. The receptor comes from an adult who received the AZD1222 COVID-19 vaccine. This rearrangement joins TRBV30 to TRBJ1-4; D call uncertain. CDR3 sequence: CAWSTPPSNNEKLFF. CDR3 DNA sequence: TGTGCCTGGAGTACCCCCCCATCCAATAATGAAAAACTGTTTTTT. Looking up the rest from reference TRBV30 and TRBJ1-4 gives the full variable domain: SQTIHQWPATLVQPVGSPLSLECTVEGTSNPNLYWYRQAAGRGLQLLFYSVGIGQISSEVPQNLSASRPQDRQFILSSKKLLLSDSGFYLCAWSTPPSNNEKLFFGSGTQLSVL.